Here is one TCR beta chain with its context. In the original workflow: Nucleated cell number was recorded as an estimate derived from reference gene primer amplification. Using immunoSEQ multiplex PCR, the repertoire was profiled, and TCRdb retains in-frame clones only, with some absent. V, J and clone size are taken as reported in that table, and D and trimming were inferred from the DNA itself. Of about 670,000 clones listed, about 87% were seen once; the top ten hold about 0.24%. Germline CDR1 reads MDHEN; CDR2 reads SYDVKM. V dropped 3 bases and J dropped 3 bases, with 15 bases sitting between them. The CDR3 is 15 amino acids. The sample belongs to a study of blood T cell repertoires in COVID-19. Study as a whole: Samples came from the United States, Italy and Spain, spanning acute and convalescent COVID-19.

The sample comprised peripheral blood. V is TRBV28 and J is TRBJ2-7; D possibly corresponds to TRBD1 (6 bases). This receptor was obtained from a woman between 18 and 30 years old with acute or convalescent COVID-19. CDR3 in amino acids: CASSFPDRGFYEQYF. The DNA for the CDR3 is TGTGCCAGCAGTTTCCCGGACAGAGGGTTCTACGAGCAGTACTTC.